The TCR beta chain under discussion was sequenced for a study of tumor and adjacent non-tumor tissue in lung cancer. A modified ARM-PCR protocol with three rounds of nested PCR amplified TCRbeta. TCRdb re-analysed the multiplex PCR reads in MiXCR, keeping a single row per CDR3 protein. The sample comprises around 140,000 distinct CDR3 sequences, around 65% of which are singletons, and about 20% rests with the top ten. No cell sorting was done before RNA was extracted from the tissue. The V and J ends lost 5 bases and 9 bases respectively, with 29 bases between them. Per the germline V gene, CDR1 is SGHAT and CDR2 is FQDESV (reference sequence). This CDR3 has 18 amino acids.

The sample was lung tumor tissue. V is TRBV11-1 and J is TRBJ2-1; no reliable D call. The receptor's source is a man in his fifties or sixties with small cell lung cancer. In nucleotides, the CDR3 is TGTGCCAGCAGCCGCGGCCCGGGTGCGATGCCGCTCTACGGTGAGCAGTTCTTC. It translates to CASSRGPGAMPLYGEQFF.